The next 15 T cell receptor beta chains were all read from a single sample in a study of beta chain features in type 1 diabetes. Overall study results and limits: TCRB CDR3s from Type 1 diabetes patients were moderately but significantly shorter in all four CD4+ subsets.

Antigen specificity for these receptors is unknown. All of the isolated RNA was reverse transcribed, so expressed TCRB transcripts were sequenced. Measured with immunoSEQ multiplex PCR; TCRdb has only the in-frame clones, and not every one. This sample has around 690,000 clones, with over 10% found just once. Sequencing was performed on naive CD4+ T cells from blood. The receptors were gathered from a man aged 25 to 45 with type 1 diabetes.

This chain uses TRBV4-3 with TRBJ1-5, with TRBD1 matching 7 bases. This CDR3 comprises 14 residues. CDR1 is LGHNA and CDR2 is YSLEER in the germline V gene. Trimming cost V 0 bases and J 5 bases; bases outside gene matches: 1. The CDR3, as DNA: TGCGCCAGCAGCCAAGACACAGGGGATCAGCCCCAGCATTTT. Protein product: CASSQDTGDQPQHF.

CDR3 coding DNA: TGTGCCACCAGCAGAGAGAGGAACAGAAATCAGCCCCAGCATTTT. Its protein product is CATSRERNRNQPQHF. V and J are TRBV15 and TRBJ1-5; D not certain. V lost 0 bases to trimming and J lost 4 bases, with 10 bases between them. CDR1 LNHNV and CDR2 YYDKDF come from the germline V gene (reference sequence). The CDR3 runs to 15 residues.

This chain connects TRBV7-3 to TRBJ2-3, with TRBD1 matching over 9 bases. Germline V gives CDR1 SGHTA, CDR2 FQGTGA. The CDR3 has 16 residues. Germline trimming cut 4 bases from V and 0 bases from J; bases unmatched to any gene: 5. The CDR3 sequence: CASSSSQGASTDTQYF. DNA of the CDR3: TGTGCCAGCAGCTCATCACAGGGGGCCAGCACAGATACGCAGTATTTT.

The chain couples TRBV4-3 to TRBJ1-6; the D is unclear. Germline V gene lookup returns CDR1 LGHNA and CDR2 YSLEER. CDR3 size: 14 residues. V lost 8 bases to trimming and J lost 7 bases, with 15 bases between them. CDR3: CASRPGLDNSPLHF. The DNA of the CDR3 is TGCGCCAGCCGACCGGGTCTTGACAATTCACCCCTCCACTTT.

The V and J genes are TRBV2 and TRBJ1-1, with unresolved D. CDR1 is SNHLY and CDR2 is FYNNEI in the germline V gene. The CDR3 has 15 amino acids. V was trimmed by 4 bases and J by 2 bases, leaving 14 bases between them. The CDR3 loop is CASSVPGLQNTEAFF. CDR3 DNA: TGTGCCAGCAGTGTTCCCGGGTTACAAAACACTGAAGCTTTCTTT.

This clone was found a few times. V gene TRBV14 combines with J gene TRBJ1-6; tentative D call: TRBD1 (5 bases). Trimming cost V 3 bases and J 10 bases, with 19 bases left between them. Germline CDR1 SGHDN, CDR2 FVKESK. The CDR3 runs to 16 residues. CDR3 sequence reads: CASSHGGGNRGSPLHF. In DNA form, the CDR3 reads TGTGCCAGCAGCCATGGTGGGGGAAATAGAGGGTCACCCCTCCACTTT.

On this clone: Other DNA sequences in this specimen translate into the identical CDR3. This chain links TRBV7-9 with TRBJ1-1; D is unclear. V was cut by 3 bases and J by 0 bases, with 8 bases left in between. CDR3 length: 14 amino acids. Germline assignment: CDR1 SEHNR and CDR2 FQNEAQ (reference sequence). DNA for the CDR3: TGTGCCAGCAGCTTTCAATCCATGAACACTGAAGCTTTCTTT. Its protein is CASSFQSMNTEAFF.

This clone turned up a few times. V and J are TRBV28 and TRBJ1-4, with TRBD1 matching over 7 bases. CDR1 MDHEN and CDR2 SYDVKM come from the germline V gene. The CDR3 covers 15 residues. J gave up 4 bases and V 5 bases, and 7 bases lay outside the gene matches. The DNA of the CDR3 is TGTGCCAGCAGTGGACAGGACGTGGGTAATGAAAAACTGTTTTTT. Residues: CASSGQDVGNEKLFF. The variable domain in full, completed from reference TRBV28 and TRBJ1-4, reads DVKVTQSSRYLVKRTGEKVFLECVQDMDHENMFWYRQDPGLGLRLIYFSYDVKMKEKGDIPEGYSVSREKKERFSLILESASTNQTSMYLCASSGQDVGNEKLFFGSGTQLSVL.

This clone was detected a few times. V usage is TRBV29-1 and J usage is TRBJ1-2; D gene unclear. Germline V lookup: CDR1 SQVTM, CDR2 ANQGSEA. This CDR3 contains 13 residues. V was trimmed by 2 bases and J by 4 bases, leaving 11 bases between them. Written as DNA, the CDR3 is TGCAGCGTTGAAAAGGGAATCGGCTATGGCTACACCTTC. It translates to CSVEKGIGYGYTF.

This clone was seen only a few times. The rearrangement links TRBV7-9 to TRBJ2-1; weak D call: TRBD1 (5 bases). The ends were cut back, 8 bases at V and 10 bases at J, with 9 bases in the middle. Germline-derived CDR1 and CDR2 are SEHNR and FQNEAQ (reference sequence). The CDR3 loop spans 10 amino acids. The DNA for the CDR3 is TGTGCCAGCGGGGCTACAGAGCAGTTCTTC. It codes for CASGATEQFF.

This clone has only one observation. V gene TRBV4-2 combines with J gene TRBJ2-6; 10 bases are shared with TRBD2. Germline CDR1 reads LGHNA; CDR2 reads YNFKEQ. The V gene end was trimmed by 4 bases and the J gene end by 4 bases; junction bases not matched to a gene: 7. CDR3 length: 17 residues. CDR3: CASSLSGGPAGANVLTF. The CDR3 coding sequence is TGTGCCAGCAGCCTTAGCGGGGGGCCGGCCGGGGCCAACGTCCTGACTTTC.

CDR3 sequence: CASSPRIQYSSYNEQFF. The CDR3, as DNA: TGTGCCAGCAGCCCACGTATACAGTATAGCTCCTACAATGAGCAGTTCTTC. The gene calls are TRBV7-9 and TRBJ2-1, with no clear D. The germline CDR1 and CDR2 sequences are SEHNR and FQNEAQ (reference sequence). Trimming took 5 bases from V and 0 from J, leaving 17 bases between them. CDR3 length: 17 residues.

A remark on this clone: One end of the junction does not line up with germline, which may come from a read error. The chain is built from TRBV29-1 and TRBJ1-2, with D unclear. The germline V gene has CDR1 SQVTM and CDR2 ANQGSEA. This CDR3 has 12 amino acids. The CDR3 reads CSVKEADYGYTF. In DNA form, the CDR3 reads TGCAGCGTTAAAGAGGCCGACTATGGCTACACCTTC.

The V call is TRBV9, the J call TRBJ2-1; 7 bases are a match to TRBD1. The CDR3 loop spans 16 amino acids. Germline lookup yields CDR1 SGDLS and CDR2 YYNGEE. V was clipped by 3 bases and J by 2 bases; unmatched bases: 8. The DNA for the CDR3 is TGTGCCAGCAGCGGATCCGGGACAGTCGCCTACAATGAGCAGTTCTTC. Its translation: CASSGSGTVAYNEQFF. Using reference TRBV9 and TRBJ2-1 for the parts outside the CDR3, the full variable domain is DSGVTQTPKHLITATGQRVTLRCSPRSGDLSVYWYQQSLDQGLQFLIQYYNGEERAKGNILERFSAQQFPDLHSELNLSSLELGDSALYFCASSGSGTVAYNEQFFGPGTRLTVL.

This clone was counted between two and nine times. The genes are TRBV4-2 and TRBJ2-3; D remains unclear. The CDR3 extends over 16 amino acids. Germline V gene data show CDR1 as LGHNA and CDR2 as YNFKEQ. V shed 1 base and J shed 0 bases, with 11 bases lying between them. In DNA form, the CDR3 reads TGTGCCAGCAGCCAAGCCCGTGGAACTAGCACAGATACGCAGTATTTT. It is translated as CASSQARGTSTDTQYF.